This T cell receptor (beta chain) is drawn from a study of blood T cell repertoires in COVID-19 (dated by TCRdb to about 2020). Regarding the research as a whole: The collaborator samples originated in the United States, Italy and Spain and spanned the acute and convalescent phases of COVID-19. The material from the prospective study consisted of cDNA or gDNA derived from T cells, B-cell-depleted T cells, or PBMCs. Deeply sampled blood TCRbeta repertoires from subjects exposed to, actively infected with, or recovered from COVID-19 were included in the dataset. The repertoires were released in a freely available public database intended as a resource for research on the immune response to SARS-CoV-2. Samples were obtained from the ongoing ImmuneRACE study (first 160 participants) and from over 1,000 subjects provided by 6 global collaborators. Nearly every sample came with metadata listing a de-identified subject ID, COVID-19 status, age in years and sex. Where HLA class I and class II types were available, the types were taken from metadata supplied by the sample provider, not from assay-based typing. What the authors observed across the whole study: The quantity of clinical and demographic metadata differed by source and by participant and was supplied without curation.

The CDR3, cysteine through phenylalanine, is 13 amino acids long. The DNA shown is the 39-base CDR3, in frame from base 1. The germline V gene supplies CDR1 SGHDT and CDR2 YYEEEE. V ends up 3 bases short and J 5 bases short, with an unmatched junction base count of 1. The collaborating institutions used their own protocols to collect whole blood in K2EDTA tubes. For TCRbeta analysis, collaborators shipped samples as frozen whole blood, isolated PBMCs, or DNA extracted from either of those sample types. TCRbeta CDR3 regions were amplified from genomic DNA by means of the immunoSEQ Assay, a bias-controlled multiplex PCR. Turning to the authors' computational methods: Within the assay, amplification of reference gene primers was used to estimate how many nucleated cells each sample contained. Sequence reads were collapsed and filtered to measure the absolute abundance of every unique TCRbeta CDR3 rearrangement. For each sample, productive Simpson clonality was calculated as the square root of Simpson's diversity index over productive rearrangements. The clones in this table, taken by TCRdb from immuneACCESS, are in-frame only. Not every clone is retained; where verified, under half of the shortfall comes from an unresolved V gene, and the cause of the rest is unknown. The V and J calls and the clone size are those of that table, but D and trimming were determined from the DNA. The sample table holds about 74,000 clones, of which roughly four fifths were seen once. Over 35% of the sample goes to the ten largest clones.

The count of this clone is one. Which antigen it targets is not known. Per-base quality was not reported, and no clone a single base away is much larger than it. This sequence originates from a man between 65 and 80 years old with acute or convalescent COVID-19. In this chain, TRBV5-6 is recombined with TRBJ2-5; 10 central nucleotides agree with TRBD1. Sequenced sample: peripheral blood. The nucleotide sequence is given as TGTGCCAGCAGCTCGGACAGGGGGGAGACCCAGTACTTC. The translation is CASSSDRGETQYF.